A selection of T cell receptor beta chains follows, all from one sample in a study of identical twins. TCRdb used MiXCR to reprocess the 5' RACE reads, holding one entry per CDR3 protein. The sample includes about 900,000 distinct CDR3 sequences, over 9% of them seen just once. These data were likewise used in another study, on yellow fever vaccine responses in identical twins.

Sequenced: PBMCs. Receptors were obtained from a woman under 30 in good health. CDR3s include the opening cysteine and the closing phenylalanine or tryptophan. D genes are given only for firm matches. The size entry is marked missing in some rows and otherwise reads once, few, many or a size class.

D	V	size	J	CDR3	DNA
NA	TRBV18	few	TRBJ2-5	CASSPRGQGQETQYF	TGTGCCAGCTCACCGAGGGGCCAGGGGCAAGAGACCCAGTACTTC
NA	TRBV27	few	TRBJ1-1	CASSLGGAISEAFF	TGTGCCAGCAGTTTAGGGGGGGCGATATCAGAAGCTTTCTTT
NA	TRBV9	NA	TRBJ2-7	CASSVGLATYEQYF	TGTGCCAGCAGCGTAGGTCTAGCTACCTACGAGCAGTACTTC
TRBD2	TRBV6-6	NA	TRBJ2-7	CASSSSGTNEQYF	TGTGCCAGCAGTTCCTCCGGGACTAACGAGCAGTACTTC
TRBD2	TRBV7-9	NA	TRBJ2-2	CASSRASGEDTGELFF	TGTGCCAGCAGCCGGGCTAGCGGGGAGGACACCGGGGAGCTGTTTTTT
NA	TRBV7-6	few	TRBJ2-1	CASSQGGGAYNEQFF	TGTGCCAGCAGCCAAGGGGGGGGCGCCTACAATGAGCAGTTCTTC
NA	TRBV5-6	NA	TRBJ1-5	CASSFSPGQGNQPQHF	TGTGCCAGCAGCTTTTCGCCGGGACAAGGGAATCAGCCCCAGCATTTT
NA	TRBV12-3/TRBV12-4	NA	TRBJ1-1	CASSASTVAFF	TGTGCCAGCAGTGCGTCGACGGTGGCTTTCTTT
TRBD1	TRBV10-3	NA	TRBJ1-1	CAISESEGGPRAFF	TGTGCCATCAGTGAGTCGGAAGGGGGCCCTCGGGCTTTCTTT
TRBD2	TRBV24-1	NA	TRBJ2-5	CATSEPGGGSIQAQYF	TGTGCCACCAGTGAACCCGGGGGGGGCAGCATTCAGGCCCAGTACTTC
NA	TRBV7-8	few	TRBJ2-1	CASSLVWVVEQFF	TGTGCCAGCAGCTTAGTTTGGGTGGTGGAGCAGTTCTTC
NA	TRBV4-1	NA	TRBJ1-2	CASSQGQHRDGYTF	TGCGCCAGCAGCCAAGGTCAACACAGGGATGGCTACACCTTC
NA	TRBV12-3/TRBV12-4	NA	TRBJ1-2	CASSLGGFYGYTF	TGTGCCAGCAGTTTAGGGGGCTTCTATGGCTACACCTTC
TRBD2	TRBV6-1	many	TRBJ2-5	CASSELAGGGETQYF	TGTGCCAGCAGTGAACTAGCGGGAGGGGGAGAGACCCAGTACTTC
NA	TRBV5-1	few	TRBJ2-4	CASSPMTQPSVDIQYF	TGCGCCAGCAGCCCGATGACTCAGCCCTCAGTGGACATTCAGTACTTC